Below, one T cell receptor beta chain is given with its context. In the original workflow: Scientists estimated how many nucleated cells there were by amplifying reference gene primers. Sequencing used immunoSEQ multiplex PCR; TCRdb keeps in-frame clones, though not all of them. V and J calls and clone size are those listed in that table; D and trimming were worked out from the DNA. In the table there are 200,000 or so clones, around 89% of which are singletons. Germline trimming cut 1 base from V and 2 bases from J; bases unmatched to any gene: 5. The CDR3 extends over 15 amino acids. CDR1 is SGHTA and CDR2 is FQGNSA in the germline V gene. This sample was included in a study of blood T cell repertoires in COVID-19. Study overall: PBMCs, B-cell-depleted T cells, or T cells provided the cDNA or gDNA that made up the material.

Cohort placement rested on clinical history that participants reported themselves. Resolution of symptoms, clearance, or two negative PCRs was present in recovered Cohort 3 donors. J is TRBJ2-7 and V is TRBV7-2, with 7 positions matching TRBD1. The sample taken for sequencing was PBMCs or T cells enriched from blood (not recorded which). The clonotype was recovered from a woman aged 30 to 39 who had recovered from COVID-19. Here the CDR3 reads CASSLGSQGAYEQYF. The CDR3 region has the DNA TGTGCCAGCAGCTTAGGTTCTCAGGGGGCCTACGAGCAGTACTTC. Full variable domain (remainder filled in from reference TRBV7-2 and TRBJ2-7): GAGVSQSPSNKVTEKGKDVELRCDPISGHTALYWYRQSLGQGLEFLIYFQGNSAPDKSGLPSDRFSAERTGGSVSTLTIQRTQQEDSAVYLCASSLGSQGAYEQYFGPGTRLTVT.